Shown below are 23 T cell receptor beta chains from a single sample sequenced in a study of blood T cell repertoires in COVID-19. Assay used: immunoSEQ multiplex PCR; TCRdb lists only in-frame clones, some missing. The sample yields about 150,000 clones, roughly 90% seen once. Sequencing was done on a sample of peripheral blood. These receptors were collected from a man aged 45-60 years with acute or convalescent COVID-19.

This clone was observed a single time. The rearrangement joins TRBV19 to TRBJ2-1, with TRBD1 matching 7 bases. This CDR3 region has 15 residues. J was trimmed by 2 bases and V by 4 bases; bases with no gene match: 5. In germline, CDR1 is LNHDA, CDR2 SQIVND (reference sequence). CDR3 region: CASSTGTAPYNEQFF. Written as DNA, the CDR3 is TGTGCCAGTAGTACCGGGACAGCTCCCTACAATGAGCAGTTCTTC.

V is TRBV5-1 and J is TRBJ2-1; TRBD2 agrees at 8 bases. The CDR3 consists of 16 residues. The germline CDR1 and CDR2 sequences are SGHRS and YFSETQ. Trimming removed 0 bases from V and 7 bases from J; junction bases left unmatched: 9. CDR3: CASSLVAAGAYNEQFF. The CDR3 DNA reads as TGCGCCAGCAGCTTGGTGGCAGCGGGAGCGTATAATGAGCAGTTCTTC.

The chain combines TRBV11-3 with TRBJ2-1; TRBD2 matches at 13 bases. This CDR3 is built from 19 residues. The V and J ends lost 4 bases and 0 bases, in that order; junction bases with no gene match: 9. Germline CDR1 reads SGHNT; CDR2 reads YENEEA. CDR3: CASSSAGTSGISSYNEQFF. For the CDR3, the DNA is TGTGCCAGCAGCTCCGCCGGGACTAGCGGGATAAGCTCCTACAATGAGCAGTTCTTC.

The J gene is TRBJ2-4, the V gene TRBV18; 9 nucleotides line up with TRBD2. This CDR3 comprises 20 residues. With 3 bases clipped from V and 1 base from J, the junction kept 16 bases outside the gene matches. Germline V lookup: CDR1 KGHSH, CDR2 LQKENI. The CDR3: CASSPLPGAGGPTAKNIQYF. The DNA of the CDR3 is TGTGCCAGCTCACCCCTCCCTGGCGCGGGGGGGCCCACGGCCAAAAACATTCAGTACTTC.

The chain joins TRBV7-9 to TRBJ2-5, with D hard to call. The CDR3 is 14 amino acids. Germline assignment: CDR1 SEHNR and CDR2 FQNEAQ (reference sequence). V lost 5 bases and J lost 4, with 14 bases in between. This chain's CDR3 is CASSPRGLAETQYF. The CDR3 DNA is TGTGCCAGCAGCCCCCGTGGGCTCGCAGAGACCCAGTACTTC.

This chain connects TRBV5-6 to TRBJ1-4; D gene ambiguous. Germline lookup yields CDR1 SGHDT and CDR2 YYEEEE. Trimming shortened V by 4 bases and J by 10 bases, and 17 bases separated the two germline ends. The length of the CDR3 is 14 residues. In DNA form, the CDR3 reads TGTGCCAGCAGCCACCTCGGGATCCAAGGAAAACTGTTTTTT. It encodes CASSHLGIQGKLFF. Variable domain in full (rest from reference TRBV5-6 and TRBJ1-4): DAGVTQSPTHLIKTRGQQVTLRCSPKSGHDTVSWYQQALGQGPQFIFQYYEEEERQRGNFPDRFSGHQFPNYSSELNVNALLLGDSALYLCASSHLGIQGKLFFGSGTQLSVL.

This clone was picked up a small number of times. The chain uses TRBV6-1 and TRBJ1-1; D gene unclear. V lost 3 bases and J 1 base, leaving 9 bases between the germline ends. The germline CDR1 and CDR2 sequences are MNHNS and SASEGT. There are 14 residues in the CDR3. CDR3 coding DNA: TGTGCCAGCAGTGAGGACTGGGGGAACACTGAAGCTTTCTTT. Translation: CASSEDWGNTEAFF.

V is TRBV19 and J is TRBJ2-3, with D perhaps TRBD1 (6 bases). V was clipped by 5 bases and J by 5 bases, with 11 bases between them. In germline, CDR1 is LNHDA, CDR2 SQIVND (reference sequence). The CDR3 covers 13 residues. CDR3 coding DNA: TGTGCCAGTAGTTACTCCAGGGGAGATACGCAGTATTTT. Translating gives CASSYSRGDTQYF.

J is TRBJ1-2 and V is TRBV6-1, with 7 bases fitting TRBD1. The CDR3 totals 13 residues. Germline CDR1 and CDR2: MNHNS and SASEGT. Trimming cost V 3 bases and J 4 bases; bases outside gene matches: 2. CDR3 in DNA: TGTGCCAGCAGTGACCGGGACAGCTATGGCTACACCTTC. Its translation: CASSDRDSYGYTF.

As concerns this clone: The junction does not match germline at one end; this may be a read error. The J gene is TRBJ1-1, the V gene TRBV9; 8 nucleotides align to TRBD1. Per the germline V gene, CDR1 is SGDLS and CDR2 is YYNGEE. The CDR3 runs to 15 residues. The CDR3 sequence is CAGSKTGTGNTEAFF. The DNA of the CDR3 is TGTGCCGGCAGCAAGACCGGGACAGGGAACACTGAAGCTTTCTTT.

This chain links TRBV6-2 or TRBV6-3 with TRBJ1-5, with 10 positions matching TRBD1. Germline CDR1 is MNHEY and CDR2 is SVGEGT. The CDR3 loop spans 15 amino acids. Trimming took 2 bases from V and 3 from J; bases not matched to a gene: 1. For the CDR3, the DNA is TGTGCCAGCAGTTACGGACAGGGGGTCAATCAGCCCCAGCATTTT. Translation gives CASSYGQGVNQPQHF.

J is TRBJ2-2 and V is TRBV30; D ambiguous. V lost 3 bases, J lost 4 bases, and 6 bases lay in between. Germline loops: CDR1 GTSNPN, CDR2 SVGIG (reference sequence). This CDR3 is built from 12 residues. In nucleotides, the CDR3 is TGTGCCTGGAGCCCGGGCACCGGGGAGCTGTTTTTT. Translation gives CAWSPGTGELFF.

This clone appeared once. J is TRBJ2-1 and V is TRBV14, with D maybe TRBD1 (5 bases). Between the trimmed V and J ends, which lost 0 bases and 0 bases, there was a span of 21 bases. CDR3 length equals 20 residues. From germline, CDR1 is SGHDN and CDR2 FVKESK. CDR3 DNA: TGTGCCAGCAGCCAAGATCGGTTCGCCCCCAGGGCGAGCTCCTACAATGAGCAGTTCTTC. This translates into CASSQDRFAPRASSYNEQFF.

The CDR3 DNA is TGTGCCAGCAGCCGCGGGACGGCCACCGGGGAGCTGTTTTTT. Its protein is CASSRGTATGELFF. The genes are TRBV11-3 and TRBJ2-2; a weak D match, TRBD2 (6 bases). With 5 bases removed from V and 4 bases from J, the gap between germline ends came to 11 bases. The CDR3 sequence is 14 residues long. Germline loops: CDR1 SGHNT, CDR2 YENEEA.

The chain's CDR3 is CASNQGGSNQPQHF. The CDR3 region has the DNA TGTGCCAGCAATCAGGGGGGCAGCAATCAGCCCCAGCATTTT. This sequence joins TRBV28 and TRBJ1-5; the match to TRBD1 covers 7 bases. Germline values: CDR1 MDHEN, CDR2 SYDVKM. With 7 bases clipped from V and 1 base from J, the junction kept 4 bases outside the gene matches. The CDR3 covers 14 residues. The full variable domain, with the rest looked up from reference TRBV28 and TRBJ1-5, is DVKVTQSSRYLVKRTGEKVFLECVQDMDHENMFWYRQDPGLGLRLIYFSYDVKMKEKGDIPEGYSVSREKKERFSLILESASTNQTSMYLCASNQGGSNQPQHFGDGTRLSIL.

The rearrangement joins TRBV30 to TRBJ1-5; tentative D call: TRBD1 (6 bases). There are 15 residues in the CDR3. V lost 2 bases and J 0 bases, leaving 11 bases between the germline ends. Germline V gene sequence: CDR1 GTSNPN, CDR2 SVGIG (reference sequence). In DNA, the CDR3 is TGTGCCTGGAGTCCGGGACAATCTAGCAATCAGCCCCAGCATTTT. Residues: CAWSPGQSSNQPQHF.

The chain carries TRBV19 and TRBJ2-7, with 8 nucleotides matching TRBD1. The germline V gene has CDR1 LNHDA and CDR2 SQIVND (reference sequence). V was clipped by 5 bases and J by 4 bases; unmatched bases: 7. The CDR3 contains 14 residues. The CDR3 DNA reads TGTGCCAGTAGTCTGCGACAGGGGTTTTACGAGCAGTACTTC. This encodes CASSLRQGFYEQYF.

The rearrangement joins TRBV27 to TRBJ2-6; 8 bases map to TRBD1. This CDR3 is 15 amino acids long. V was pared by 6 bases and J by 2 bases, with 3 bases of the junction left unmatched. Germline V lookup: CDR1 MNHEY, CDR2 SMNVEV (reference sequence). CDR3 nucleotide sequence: TGTGCCAGCAGCCAGGACAGGGCTGGGGCCAACGTCCTGACTTTC. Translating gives CASSQDRAGANVLTF.

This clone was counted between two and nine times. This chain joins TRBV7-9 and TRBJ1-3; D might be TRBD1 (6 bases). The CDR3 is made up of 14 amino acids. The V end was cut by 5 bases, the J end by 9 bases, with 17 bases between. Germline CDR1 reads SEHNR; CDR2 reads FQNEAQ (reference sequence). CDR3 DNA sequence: TGTGCCAGCAGCGGGACACAAACGGGGATCACCATATATTTT. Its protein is CASSGTQTGITIYF.

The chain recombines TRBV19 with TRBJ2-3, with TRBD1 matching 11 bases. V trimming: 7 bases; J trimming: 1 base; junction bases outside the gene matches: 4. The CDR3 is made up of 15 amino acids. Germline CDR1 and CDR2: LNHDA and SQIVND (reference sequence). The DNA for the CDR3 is TGTGCCAGTAATGAGGGACAGGGGGGCACAGATACGCAGTATTTT. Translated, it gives CASNEGQGGTDTQYF. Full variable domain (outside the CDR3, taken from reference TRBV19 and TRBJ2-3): DGGITQSPKYLFRKEGQNVTLSCEQNLNHDAMYWYRQDPGQGLRLIYYSQIVNDFQKGDIAEGYSVSREKKESFPLTVTSAQKNPTAFYLCASNEGQGGTDTQYFGPGTRLTVL.

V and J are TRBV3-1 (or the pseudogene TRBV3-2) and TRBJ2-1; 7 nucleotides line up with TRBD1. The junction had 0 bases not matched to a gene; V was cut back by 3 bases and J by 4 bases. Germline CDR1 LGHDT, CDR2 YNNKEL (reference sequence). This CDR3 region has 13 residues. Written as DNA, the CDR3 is TGTGCCAGCAGCCAGGGACAGTACAATGAGCAGTTCTTC. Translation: CASSQGQYNEQFF.

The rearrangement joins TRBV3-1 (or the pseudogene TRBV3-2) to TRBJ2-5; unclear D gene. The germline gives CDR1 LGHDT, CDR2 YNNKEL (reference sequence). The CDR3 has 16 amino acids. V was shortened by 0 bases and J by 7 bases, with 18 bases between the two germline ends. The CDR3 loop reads CASSQDIAPSGRTQYF. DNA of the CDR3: TGTGCCAGCAGCCAAGACATCGCCCCGTCGGGTAGGACCCAGTACTTC.

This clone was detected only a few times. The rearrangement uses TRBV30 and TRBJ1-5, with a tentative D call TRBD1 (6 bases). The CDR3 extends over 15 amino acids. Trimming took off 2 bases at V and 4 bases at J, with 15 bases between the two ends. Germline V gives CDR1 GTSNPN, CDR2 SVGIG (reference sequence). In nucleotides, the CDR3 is TGTGCCTGGAGTCGAACAGGGAGGGAGAATCAGCCCCAGCATTTT. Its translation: CAWSRTGRENQPQHF.